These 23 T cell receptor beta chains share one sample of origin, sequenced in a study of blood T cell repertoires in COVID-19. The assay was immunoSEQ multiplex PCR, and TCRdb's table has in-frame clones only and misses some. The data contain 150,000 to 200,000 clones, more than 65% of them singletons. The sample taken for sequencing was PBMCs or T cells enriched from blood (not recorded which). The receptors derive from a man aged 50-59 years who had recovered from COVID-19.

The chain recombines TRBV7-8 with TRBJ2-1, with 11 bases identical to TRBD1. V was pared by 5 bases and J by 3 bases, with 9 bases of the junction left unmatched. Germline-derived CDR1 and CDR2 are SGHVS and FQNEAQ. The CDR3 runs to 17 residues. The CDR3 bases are TGTGCCAGCAGCGTCCTCACCGGGACAGGGGGCTACAATGAGCAGTTCTTC. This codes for CASSVLTGTGGYNEQFF.

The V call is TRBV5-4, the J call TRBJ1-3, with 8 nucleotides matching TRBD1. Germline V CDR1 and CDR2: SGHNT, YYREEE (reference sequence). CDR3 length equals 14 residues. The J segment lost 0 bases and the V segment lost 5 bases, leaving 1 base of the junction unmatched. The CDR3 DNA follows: TGTGCCAGCAGAGACAGGGGCTCTGGAAACACCATATATTTT. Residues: CASRDRGSGNTIYF. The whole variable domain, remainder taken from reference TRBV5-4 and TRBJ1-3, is ETGVTQSPTHLIKTRGQQVTLRCSSQSGHNTVSWYQQALGQGPQFIFQYYREEENGRGNFPPRFSGLQFPNYSSELNVNALELDDSALYLCASRDRGSGNTIYFGEGSWLTVV.

The CDR3, as DNA: TGTGCCTGGACAGCTAGCGGTGGGCAGTTCTTC. Translation: CAWTASGGQFF. The J gene is TRBJ2-1, the V gene TRBV30; TRBD2 aligns across 7 bases. This CDR3 is built from 11 residues. V shed 4 bases, J shed 12 bases, and the junction held 6 bases outside the gene matches. From germline, CDR1 is GTSNPN and CDR2 SVGIG (reference sequence). Based on the CDR3 plus reference TRBV30 and TRBJ2-1, the full variable domain is SQTIHQWPATLVQPVGSPLSLECTVEGTSNPNLYWYRQAAGRGLQLLFYSVGIGQISSEVPQNLSASRPQDRQFILSSKKLLLSDSGFYLCAWTASGGQFFGPGTRLTVL.

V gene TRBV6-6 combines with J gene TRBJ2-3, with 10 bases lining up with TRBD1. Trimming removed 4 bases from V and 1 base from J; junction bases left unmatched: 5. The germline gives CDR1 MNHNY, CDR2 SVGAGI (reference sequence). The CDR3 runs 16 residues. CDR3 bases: TGTGCCAGCAGTTGGGACAGGGGCGCGGGCACAGATACGCAGTATTTT. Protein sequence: CASSWDRGAGTDTQYF.

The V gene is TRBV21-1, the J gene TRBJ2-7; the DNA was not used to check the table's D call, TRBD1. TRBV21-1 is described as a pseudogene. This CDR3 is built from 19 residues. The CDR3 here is CASSNTPGGTGPSSYEQYF. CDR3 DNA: TGTGCCAGCAGCAACACACCTGGAGGGACAGGTCCTAGCTCCTACGAGCAGTACTTC.

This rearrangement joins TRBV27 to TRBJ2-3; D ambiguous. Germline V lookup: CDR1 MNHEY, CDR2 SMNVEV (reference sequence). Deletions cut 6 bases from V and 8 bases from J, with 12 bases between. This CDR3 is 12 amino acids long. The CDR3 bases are TGTGCCAGCAGCCCCGTTTTCGGTACGCAGTATTTT. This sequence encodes CASSPVFGTQYF.

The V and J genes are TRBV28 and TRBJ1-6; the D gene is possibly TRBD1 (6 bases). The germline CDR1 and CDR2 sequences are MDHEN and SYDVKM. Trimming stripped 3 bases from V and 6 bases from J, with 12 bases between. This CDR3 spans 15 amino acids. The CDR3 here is CASSFAGGPNSPLHF. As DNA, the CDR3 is TGTGCCAGCAGTTTCGCTGGGGGCCCTAATTCACCCCTCCACTTT.

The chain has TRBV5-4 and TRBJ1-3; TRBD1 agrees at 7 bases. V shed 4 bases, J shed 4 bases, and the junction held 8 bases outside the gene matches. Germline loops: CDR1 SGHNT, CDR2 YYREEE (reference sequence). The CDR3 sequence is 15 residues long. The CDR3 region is CASSLSTGAGNTIYF. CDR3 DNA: TGTGCCAGCAGCCTATCCACAGGGGCAGGAAACACCATATATTTT.

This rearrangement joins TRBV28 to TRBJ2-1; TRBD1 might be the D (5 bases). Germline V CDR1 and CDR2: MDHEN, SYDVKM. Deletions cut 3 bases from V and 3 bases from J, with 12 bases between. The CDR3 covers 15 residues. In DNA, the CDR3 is TGTGCCAGCAGTTTGATCAAGGGGAACTACAATGAGCAGTTCTTC. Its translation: CASSLIKGNYNEQFF.

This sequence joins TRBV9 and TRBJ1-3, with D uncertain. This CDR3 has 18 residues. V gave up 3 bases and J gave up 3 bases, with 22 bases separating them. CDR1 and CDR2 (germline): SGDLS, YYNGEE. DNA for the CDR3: TGTGCCAGCAGCGACCCCGTTGACACGAGCCTCCTTGGAAACACCATATATTTT. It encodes CASSDPVDTSLLGNTIYF.

The CDR3 sequence: CASSQRTEKLFF. CDR3 in DNA: TGTGCCAGCAGCCAACGGACAGAAAAACTGTTTTTT. This chain joins TRBV3-1 (or the pseudogene TRBV3-2) and TRBJ1-4, with D possibly being TRBD1 (5 bases). Germline V gives CDR1 LGHDT, CDR2 YNNKEL (reference sequence). V was clipped by 2 bases and J by 8 bases, with 6 bases between them. The CDR3 covers 12 residues.

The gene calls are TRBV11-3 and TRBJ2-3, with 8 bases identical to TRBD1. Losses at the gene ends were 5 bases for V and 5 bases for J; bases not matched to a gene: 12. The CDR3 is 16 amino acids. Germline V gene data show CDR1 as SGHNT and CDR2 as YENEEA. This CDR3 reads CASSPRGRDPGDTQYF. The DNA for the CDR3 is TGTGCCAGCAGCCCCAGGGGGCGGGACCCCGGAGATACGCAGTATTTT. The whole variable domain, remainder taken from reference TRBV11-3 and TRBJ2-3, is EAGVVQSPRYKIIEKKQPVAFWCNPISGHNTLYWYLQNLGQGPELLIRYENEEAVDDSQLPKDRFSAERLKGVDSTLKIQPAELGDSAVYLCASSPRGRDPGDTQYFGPGTRLTVL.

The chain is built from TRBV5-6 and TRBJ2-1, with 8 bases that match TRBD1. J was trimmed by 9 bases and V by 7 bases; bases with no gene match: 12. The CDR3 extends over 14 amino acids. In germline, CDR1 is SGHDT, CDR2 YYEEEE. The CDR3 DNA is TGTGCCAGCTGCCGGGACAGGCCTAGTAGTGAGCAGTTCTTC. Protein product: CASCRDRPSSEQFF.

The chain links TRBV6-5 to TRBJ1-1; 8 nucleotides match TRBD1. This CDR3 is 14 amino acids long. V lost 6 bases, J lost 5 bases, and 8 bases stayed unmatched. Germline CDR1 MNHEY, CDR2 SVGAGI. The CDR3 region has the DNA TGTGCCAGCAGCCCCAGGGGGCGGAGGACTGAAGCTTTCTTT. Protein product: CASSPRGRRTEAFF.

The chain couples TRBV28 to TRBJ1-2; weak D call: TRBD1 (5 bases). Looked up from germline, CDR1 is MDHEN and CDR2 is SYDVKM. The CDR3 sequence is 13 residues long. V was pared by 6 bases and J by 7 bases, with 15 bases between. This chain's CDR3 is CASRNVVGGGYTF. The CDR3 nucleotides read TGTGCCAGCAGAAACGTCGTCGGGGGTGGCTACACCTTC.

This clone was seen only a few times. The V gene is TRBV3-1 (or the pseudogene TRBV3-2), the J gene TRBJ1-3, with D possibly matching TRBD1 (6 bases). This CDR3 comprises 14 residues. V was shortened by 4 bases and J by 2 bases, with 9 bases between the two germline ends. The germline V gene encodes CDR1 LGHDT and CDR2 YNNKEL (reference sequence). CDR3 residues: CASSPTGPGNTIYF. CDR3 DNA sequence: TGTGCCAGCAGCCCCACAGGGCCTGGAAACACCATATATTTT.

CDR3: CATSDPSGSVADTQYF. CDR3 nucleotides: TGTGCCACCAGTGATCCTAGCGGGAGTGTAGCAGATACGCAGTATTTT. The gene calls are TRBV24-1 and TRBJ2-3; 10 bases align to TRBD2. In germline, CDR1 is KGHDR, CDR2 SFDVKD. CDR3 length: 16 amino acids. V lost 3 bases to trimming and J lost 4 bases; unmatched junction nucleotides: 6.

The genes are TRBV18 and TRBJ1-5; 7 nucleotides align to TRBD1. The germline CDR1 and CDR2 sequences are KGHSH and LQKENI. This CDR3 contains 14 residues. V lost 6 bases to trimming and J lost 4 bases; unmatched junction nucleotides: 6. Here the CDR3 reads CASSLGQNNQPQHF. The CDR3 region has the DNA TGTGCCAGCTCGCTGGGACAGAATAATCAGCCCCAGCATTTT. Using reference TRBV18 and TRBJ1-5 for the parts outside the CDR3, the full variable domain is NAGVMQNPRHLVRRRGQEARLRCSPMKGHSHVYWYRQLPEEGLKFMVYLQKENIIDESGMPKERFSAEFPKEGPSILRIQQVVRGDSAAYFCASSLGQNNQPQHFGDGTRLSIL.

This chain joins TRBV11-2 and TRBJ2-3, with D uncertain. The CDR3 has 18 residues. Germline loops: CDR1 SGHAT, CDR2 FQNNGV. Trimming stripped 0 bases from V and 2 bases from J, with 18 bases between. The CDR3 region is CASSLDRDKPSYTDTQYF. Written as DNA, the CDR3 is TGTGCCAGCAGCTTAGATCGAGACAAGCCTTCGTACACAGATACGCAGTATTTT.

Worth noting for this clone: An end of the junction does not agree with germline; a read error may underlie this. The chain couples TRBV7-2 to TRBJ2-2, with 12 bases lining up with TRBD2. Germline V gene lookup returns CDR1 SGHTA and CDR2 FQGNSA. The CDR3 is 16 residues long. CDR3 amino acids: CASSLAGGTNTGELFF. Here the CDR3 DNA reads TGTGCCAGCAGCCTAGCGGGAGGGACGAACACCGGGGAGCTGTTTTTT.

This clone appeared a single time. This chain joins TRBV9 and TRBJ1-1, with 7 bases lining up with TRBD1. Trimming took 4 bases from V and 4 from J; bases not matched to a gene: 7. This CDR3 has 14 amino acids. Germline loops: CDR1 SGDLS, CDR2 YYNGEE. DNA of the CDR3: TGTGCCAGCAGCTCGACAGGGTTGGGCACTGAAGCTTTCTTT. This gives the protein CASSSTGLGTEAFF.

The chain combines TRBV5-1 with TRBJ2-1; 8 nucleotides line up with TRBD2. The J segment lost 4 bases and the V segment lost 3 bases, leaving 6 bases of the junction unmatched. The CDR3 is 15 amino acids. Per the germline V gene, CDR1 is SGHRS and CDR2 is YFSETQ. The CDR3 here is CASSYQGLEYNEQFF. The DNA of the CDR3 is TGCGCCAGCAGCTATCAGGGACTAGAATACAATGAGCAGTTCTTC.

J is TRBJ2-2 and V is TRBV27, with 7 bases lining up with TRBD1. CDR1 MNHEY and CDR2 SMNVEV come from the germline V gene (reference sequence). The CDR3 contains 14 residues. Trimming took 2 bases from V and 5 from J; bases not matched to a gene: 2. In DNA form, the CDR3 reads TGTGCCAGCAGTTTAAACAGGGGTACCGGGGAGCTGTTTTTT. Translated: CASSLNRGTGELFF.